The rows below give T cell receptor beta chains drawn from one sample of a study of T cells after somatic rescue of genetic block. Using immunoSEQ multiplex PCR, the repertoire was profiled, and TCRdb retains in-frame clones only, with some absent. Counted here are roughly 70,000 clones, 90% to 95% occurring once; the ten biggest clones make up approximately 3%. Sample: peripheral blood mononuclear cells (PBMCs). Receptors originate from a man aged 40-49 years. Each CDR3 is given with its conserved first and last residue. Clone size, where shown, is once, few, many, or a class for clones that have expanded.

cdr3_length | clone_size | j_call | v_call | cdr3_aa
16 | - | TRBJ2-3 | TRBV6-1 | CASSERGGGHTDTQYF
15 | - | TRBJ2-7 | TRBV6-6 | CASSYSRQGSYEQYF
17 | - | TRBJ2-7 | TRBV5-1 | CASSLRPPDRGQDEQYF
17 | once | TRBJ2-5 | TRBV5-4 | CASSLNPGTGGRETQYF
13 | once | TRBJ2-1 | TRBV2 | CARTESSYNEQFF
11 | - | TRBJ1-5 | TRBV20-1 | CSASGNQPQHF
15 | once | TRBJ2-5 | TRBV9 | CASSVGTGVQETQYF
16 | - | TRBJ2-2 | TRBV19 | CATEWGSGVNTGELFF
15 | - | TRBJ2-3 | TRBV11-2 | CASSFTWREPDTQYF
16 | - | TRBJ2-5 | TRBV28 | CASGKESTRVRETQYF
12 | - | TRBJ2-1 | TRBV11-2 | CASSVLGLEQFF
16 | - | TRBJ2-1 | TRBV9 | CASSVDRGSSYNEQFF
12 | - | TRBJ2-2 | TRBV6-5 | CASSPLSGELFF
10 | - | TRBJ2-5 | TRBV10-3 | CAISDETQYF
13 | - | TRBJ1-1 | TRBV27 | CASSLSGGTRAFF
15 | - | TRBJ1-2 | TRBV6-1 | CASTPGGTGVRGYTF
15 | once | TRBJ2-6 | TRBV5-4 | CASSWTTSGANVLTF
13 | - | TRBJ2-7 | TRBV5-1 | CASSLTGSYEQYF
14 | - | TRBJ2-3 | TRBV27 | CAVTSGASTDTQYF
13 | - | TRBJ2-1 | TRBV5-6 | CASQKVGDNEQFF
14 | once | TRBJ1-2 | TRBV5-6 | CASSLVDRDYGYTF
14 | - | TRBJ1-4 | TRBV5-4 | CASSNTAGGEKLFF
13 | - | TRBJ2-2 | TRBV2 | CASSLQAAGELFF
15 | - | TRBJ1-1 | TRBV7-9 | CASSLTQAQNTEAFF
16 | - | TRBJ2-3 | TRBV5-6 | CASSLTGAQSTDTQYF
14 | - | TRBJ1-5 | TRBV5-1 | CASSLYGREQPQHF
14 | - | TRBJ2-5 | TRBV7-9 | CASRGGTAGETQYF
13 | - | TRBJ1-1 | TRBV7-9 | CASSPNFEAEAFF
15 | - | TRBJ1-1 | TRBV28 | CASWVTGGMNTEAFF
14 | - | TRBJ2-1 | TRBV5-4 | CASSYRDRNNEQFF
14 | - | TRBJ1-1 | TRBV6-5 | CASRPGQRNTEAFF
14 | - | TRBJ1-6 | TRBV7-2 | CASSRYRGDSPLHF
13 | - | TRBJ2-7 | TRBV10-3 | CANSGTGRHEQYF